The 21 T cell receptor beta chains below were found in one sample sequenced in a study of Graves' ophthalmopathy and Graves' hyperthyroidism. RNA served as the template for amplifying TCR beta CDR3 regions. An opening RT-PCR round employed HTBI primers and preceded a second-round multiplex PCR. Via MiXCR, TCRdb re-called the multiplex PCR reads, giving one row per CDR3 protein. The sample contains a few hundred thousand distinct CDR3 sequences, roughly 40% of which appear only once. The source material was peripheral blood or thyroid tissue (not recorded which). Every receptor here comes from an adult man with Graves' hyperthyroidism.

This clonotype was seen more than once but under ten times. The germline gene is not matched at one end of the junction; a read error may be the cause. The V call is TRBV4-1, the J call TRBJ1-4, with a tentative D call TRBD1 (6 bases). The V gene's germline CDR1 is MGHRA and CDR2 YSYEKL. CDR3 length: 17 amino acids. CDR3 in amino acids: CASSQVPKRGAHEKLFF. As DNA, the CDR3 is TGTGCCAGCAGCCAGGTTCCAAAACGGGGGGCGCATGAAAAACTGTTTTTT.

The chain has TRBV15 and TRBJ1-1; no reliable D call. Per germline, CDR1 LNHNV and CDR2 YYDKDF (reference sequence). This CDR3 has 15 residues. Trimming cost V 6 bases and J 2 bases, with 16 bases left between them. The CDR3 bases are TGTGCCACCAGGGATTTTGGGCCAGGTAACACTGAAGCTTTCTTT. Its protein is CATRDFGPGNTEAFF.

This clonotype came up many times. The CDR3 loop reads CASSLAGSGSYGYTF. The CDR3 nucleotides are TGTGCCAGCAGCTTGGCCGGATCAGGCTCCTATGGCTACACCTTC. The chain links TRBV5-8 to TRBJ1-2; D is unclear. This CDR3 region has 15 residues. V was pared by 0 bases and J by 4 bases, with 13 bases between. Germline lookup yields CDR1 SGHTS and CDR2 YDEGEE.

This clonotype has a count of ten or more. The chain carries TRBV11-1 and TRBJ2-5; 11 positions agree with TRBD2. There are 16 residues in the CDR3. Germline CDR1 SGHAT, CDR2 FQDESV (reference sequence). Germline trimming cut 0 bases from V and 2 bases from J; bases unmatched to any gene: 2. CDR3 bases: TGTGCCAGCAGCTTAGCGAGACTAGCGGGACAAGAGACCCAGTACTTC. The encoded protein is CASSLARLAGQETQYF. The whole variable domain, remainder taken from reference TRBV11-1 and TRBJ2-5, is EAEVAQSPRYKITEKSQAVAFWCDPISGHATLYWYRQILGQGPELLVQFQDESVVDDSQLPKDRFSAERLKGVDSTLKIQPAELGDSAMYLCASSLARLAGQETQYFGPGTRLLVL.

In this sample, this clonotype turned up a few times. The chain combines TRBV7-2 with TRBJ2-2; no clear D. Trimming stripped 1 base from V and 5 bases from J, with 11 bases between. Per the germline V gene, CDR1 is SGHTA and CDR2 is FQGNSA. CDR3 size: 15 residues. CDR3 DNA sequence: TGTGCCAGCAGCTTAGAAGGGCTAGAAACCGGGGAGCTGTTTTTT. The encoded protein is CASSLEGLETGELFF.

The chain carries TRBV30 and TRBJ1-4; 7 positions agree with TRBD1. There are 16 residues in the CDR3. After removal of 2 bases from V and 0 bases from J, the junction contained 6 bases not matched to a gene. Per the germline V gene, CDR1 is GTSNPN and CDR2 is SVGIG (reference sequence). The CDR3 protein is CAWSRGQDATNEKLFF. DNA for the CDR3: TGTGCCTGGAGTCGAGGACAGGATGCAACTAATGAAAAACTGTTTTTT. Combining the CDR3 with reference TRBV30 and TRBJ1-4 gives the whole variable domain SQTIHQWPATLVQPVGSPLSLECTVEGTSNPNLYWYRQAAGRGLQLLFYSVGIGQISSEVPQNLSASRPQDRQFILSSKKLLLSDSGFYLCAWSRGQDATNEKLFFGSGTQLSVL.

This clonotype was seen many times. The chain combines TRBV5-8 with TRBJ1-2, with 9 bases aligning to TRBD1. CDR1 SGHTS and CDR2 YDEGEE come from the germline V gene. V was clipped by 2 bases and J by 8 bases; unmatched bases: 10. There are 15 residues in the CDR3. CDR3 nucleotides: TGTGCCAGCAGCTTAGAGACAGGGGGAGGGAGGGGCTACACCTTC. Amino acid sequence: CASSLETGGGRGYTF.

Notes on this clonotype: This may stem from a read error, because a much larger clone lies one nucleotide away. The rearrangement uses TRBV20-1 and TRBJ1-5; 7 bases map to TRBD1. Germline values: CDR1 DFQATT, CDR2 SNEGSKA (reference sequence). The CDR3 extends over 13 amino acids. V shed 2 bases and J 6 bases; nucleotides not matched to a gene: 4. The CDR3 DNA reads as TGCAGTGCTAGAAGGGGGCCCAGTCAGCCCCAGCATTTT. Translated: CSARRGPSQPQHF.

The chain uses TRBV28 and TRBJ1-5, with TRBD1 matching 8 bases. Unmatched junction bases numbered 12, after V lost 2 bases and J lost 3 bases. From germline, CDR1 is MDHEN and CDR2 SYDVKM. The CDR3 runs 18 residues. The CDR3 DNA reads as TGTGCCAGCAGTTTAGGGTATACAGGGGGAGTCGTCAATCAGCCCCAGCATTTT. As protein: CASSLGYTGGVVNQPQHF.

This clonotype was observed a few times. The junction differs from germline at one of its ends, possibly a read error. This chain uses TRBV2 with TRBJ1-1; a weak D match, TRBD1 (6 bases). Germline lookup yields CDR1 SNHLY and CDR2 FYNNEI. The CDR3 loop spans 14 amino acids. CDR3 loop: CASGEGTMSTEAFF. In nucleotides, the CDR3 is TGTGCCAGCGGTGAGGGGACAATGAGCACTGAAGCTTTCTTT.

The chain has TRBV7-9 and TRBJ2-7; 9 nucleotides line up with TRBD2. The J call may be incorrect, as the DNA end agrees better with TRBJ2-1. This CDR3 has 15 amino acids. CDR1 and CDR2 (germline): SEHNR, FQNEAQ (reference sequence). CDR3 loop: CASSLLAGGPNEQFF. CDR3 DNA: TGTGCCAGCAGCTTACTTGCGGGAGGGCCGAATGAGCAGTTCTTC.

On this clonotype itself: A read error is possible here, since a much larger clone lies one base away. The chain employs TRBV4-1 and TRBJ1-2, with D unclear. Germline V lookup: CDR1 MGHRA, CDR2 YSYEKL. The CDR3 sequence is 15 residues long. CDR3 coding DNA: TGCGCCAGCAGCCAAGATCTTACGGAGATCCTCGGCTACATCTTC. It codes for CASSQDLTEILGYIF.

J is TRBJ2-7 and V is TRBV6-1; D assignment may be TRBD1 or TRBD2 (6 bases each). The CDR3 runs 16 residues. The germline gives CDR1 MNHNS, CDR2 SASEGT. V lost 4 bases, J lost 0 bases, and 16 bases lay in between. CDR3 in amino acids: CASSVLGGKPSYEQYF. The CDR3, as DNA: TGTGCCAGCAGTGTATTAGGGGGGAAACCCTCCTACGAGCAGTACTTC.

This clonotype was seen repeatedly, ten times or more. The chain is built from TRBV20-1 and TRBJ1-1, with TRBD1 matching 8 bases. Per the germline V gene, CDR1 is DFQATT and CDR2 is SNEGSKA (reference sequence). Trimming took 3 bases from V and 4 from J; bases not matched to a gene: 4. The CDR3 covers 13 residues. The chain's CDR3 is CSARDGTGTEAFF. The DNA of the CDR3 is TGCAGTGCTAGGGATGGGACAGGCACTGAAGCTTTCTTT.

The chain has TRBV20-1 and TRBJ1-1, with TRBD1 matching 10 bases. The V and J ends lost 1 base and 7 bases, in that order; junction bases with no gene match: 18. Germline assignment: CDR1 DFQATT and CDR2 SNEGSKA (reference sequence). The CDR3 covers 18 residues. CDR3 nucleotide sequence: TGCAGTGCTAGAGGGAAGTTTTGGGACAGGGGACACGCGGTTGAAGCTTTCTTT. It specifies CSARGKFWDRGHAVEAFF.

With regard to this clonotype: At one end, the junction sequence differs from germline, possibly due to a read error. This CDR3 is CASSAQGTGGNQPQHF. The CDR3, as DNA: TGCGCCAGCAGTGCTCAAGGGACAGGGGGCAACCAGCCCCAGCATTTT. V gene TRBV10-1 combines with J gene TRBJ1-5, with 12 nucleotides matching TRBD1. This CDR3 is 16 amino acids long. Germline values: CDR1 WNHNN, CDR2 SYGVQD (reference sequence).

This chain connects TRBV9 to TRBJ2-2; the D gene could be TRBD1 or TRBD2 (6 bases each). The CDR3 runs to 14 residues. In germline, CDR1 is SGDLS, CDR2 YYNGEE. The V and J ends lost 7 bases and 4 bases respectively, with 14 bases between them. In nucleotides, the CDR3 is TGTGCCAGCGATGGGGGGCCTCGCACCGGGGAGCTGTTTTTT. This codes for CASDGGPRTGELFF. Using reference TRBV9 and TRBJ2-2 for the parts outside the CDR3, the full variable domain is DSGVTQTPKHLITATGQRVTLRCSPRSGDLSVYWYQQSLDQGLQFLIQYYNGEERAKGNILERFSAQQFPDLHSELNLSSLELGDSALYFCASDGGPRTGELFFGEGSRLTVL.

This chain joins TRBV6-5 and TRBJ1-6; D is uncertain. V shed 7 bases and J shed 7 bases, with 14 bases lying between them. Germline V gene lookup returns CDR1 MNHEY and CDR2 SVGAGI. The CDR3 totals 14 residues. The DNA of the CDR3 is TGTGCCAGCACCCCTGGTCCTCTGAATTCACCCCTCCACTTT. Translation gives CASTPGPLNSPLHF.

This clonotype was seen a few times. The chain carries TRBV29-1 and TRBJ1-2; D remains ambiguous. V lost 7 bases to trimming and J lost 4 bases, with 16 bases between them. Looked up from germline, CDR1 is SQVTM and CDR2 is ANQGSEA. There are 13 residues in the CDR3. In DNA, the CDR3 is TGCAGCGGTGGCCGTCTTCAAGGCTATGGCTACACCTTC. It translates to CSGGRLQGYGYTF.

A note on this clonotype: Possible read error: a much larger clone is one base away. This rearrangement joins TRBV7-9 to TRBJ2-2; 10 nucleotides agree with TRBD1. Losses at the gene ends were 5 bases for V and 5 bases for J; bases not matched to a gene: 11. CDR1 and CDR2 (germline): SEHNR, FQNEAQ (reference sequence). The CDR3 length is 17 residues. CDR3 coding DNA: TGTGCCAGCAGCCCGCCCACCGCGGGACAGGGGACCGGGGAGCTGTTTTTT. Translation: CASSPPTAGQGTGELFF.

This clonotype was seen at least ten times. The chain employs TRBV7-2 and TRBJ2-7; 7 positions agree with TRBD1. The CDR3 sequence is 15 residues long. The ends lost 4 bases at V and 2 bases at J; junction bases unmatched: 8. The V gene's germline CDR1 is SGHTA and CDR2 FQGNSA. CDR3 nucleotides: TGTGCCAGCAGCTACGACTCCGGGACAGCCTACGAGCAGTACTTC. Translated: CASSYDSGTAYEQYF. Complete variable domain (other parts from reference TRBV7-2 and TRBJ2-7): GAGVSQSPSNKVTEKGKDVELRCDPISGHTALYWYRQSLGQGLEFLIYFQGNSAPDKSGLPSDRFSAERTGGSVSTLTIQRTQQEDSAVYLCASSYDSGTAYEQYFGPGTRLTVT.